One and the same sample provided the 2 T cell receptor beta chains below, sequenced in a study of shared clonotypes between healthy human individuals. Assay used: immunoSEQ multiplex PCR; TCRdb lists only in-frame clones, some missing. This sample yields about 2 million clones, of which about 95% are seen a single time; 0.9% to 1.4% belongs to the top ten. Terminally differentiated effector memory CD45RA+ cells were left out of the naive CD8 fraction, which was CD45RO-negative and positively selected for CCR7. Material for sequencing was naive CD8+ T cells sorted from blood. The receptors shown here come from a man between 18 and 29 years old in good health.

The chain joins TRBV11-2 to TRBJ1-5; TRBD1 is a possible D gene (5 bases). The CDR3 length is 15 residues. V lost 5 bases and J 4 bases, leaving 15 bases between the germline ends. The germline V gene encodes CDR1 SGHAT and CDR2 FQNNGV. CDR3 in amino acids: CASSETGASNQPQHF. The CDR3 DNA sequence: TGTGCCAGCAGCGAAACCGGGGCTTCGAATCAGCCCCAGCATTTT.

The chain couples TRBV9 to TRBJ1-2; D gene ambiguous. V was trimmed by 4 bases and J by 2 bases, leaving 15 bases between them. CDR1 is SGDLS and CDR2 is YYNGEE in the germline V gene. This CDR3 contains 15 residues. CDR3 coding DNA: TGTGCCAGCAGCCCCCTGCGGTCAACCAACTATGGCTACACCTTC. It codes for CASSPLRSTNYGYTF.